A single sample gave rise to the 32 T cell receptor beta chains below, sequenced in a study of cytomegalovirus exposure and HLA in healthy donors. A multiplex PCR was run with 60 Vbeta primers and 13 Jbeta primers. The method was immunoSEQ multiplex PCR; TCRdb's version includes in-frame clones alone and lacks a portion of them. In the table there are fewer than 200,000 clones, 65% to 80% of which are singletons. Sample: PBMCs. The receptors shown here come from a woman aged 50 to 60 in good health and CMV-seropositive.

This clone was recorded a few times. The J gene is TRBJ2-7, the V gene TRBV1; the table's TRBD2 call for D was not verified on the DNA. TRBV1 is an annotated pseudogene. The CDR3 loop spans 13 amino acids. The CDR3 loop is CTSSQVRGGEQYF. In nucleotides, the CDR3 is TGCACCAGCAGCCAAGTTCGGGGTGGGGAGCAGTACTTC.

The chain recombines TRBV27 with TRBJ1-2, with 8 bases that match TRBD1. The CDR3 covers 14 residues. The ends lost 5 bases at V and 7 bases at J; junction bases unmatched: 9. Germline assignment: CDR1 MNHEY and CDR2 SMNVEV (reference sequence). CDR3 DNA sequence: TGTGCCAGCAGTGATAACGACAGGGGTAGTGGCTACACCTTC. Translated, it gives CASSDNDRGSGYTF.

This clone was found a few times. The CDR3 reads CASREGAGTGFREQFF. The CDR3 region has the DNA TGCGCCAGCAGGGAGGGGGCCGGGACAGGGTTTCGTGAGCAGTTCTTC. The chain carries TRBV5-1 and TRBJ2-1, with 9 bases fitting TRBD1. CDR3 size: 16 residues. V was clipped by 5 bases and J by 9 bases; unmatched bases: 15. Germline V gene lookup returns CDR1 SGHRS and CDR2 YFSETQ.

This chain uses TRBV7-2 with TRBJ1-1; D not certain. The CDR3 covers 13 residues. CDR1 is SGHTA and CDR2 is FQGNSA in the germline V gene. V shed 4 bases and J shed 4 bases, with 10 bases lying between them. In DNA form, the CDR3 reads TGTGCCAGCAGCTCCGGACGGGGCACTGAAGCTTTCTTT. This gives the protein CASSSGRGTEAFF.

V and J are TRBV7-7 and TRBJ2-5; 7 bases line up with TRBD2. The CDR3 loop spans 14 amino acids. The germline V gene has CDR1 SSHAT and CDR2 FNYEAQ (reference sequence). Trimming at V came to 5 bases and at J to 4 bases, leaving 7 bases not matched to a gene. In DNA form, the CDR3 reads TGTGCCAGCAGCACCGGACTAGGAGGAGAGACCCAGTACTTC. The encoded protein is CASSTGLGGETQYF.

The V call is TRBV2, the J call TRBJ2-5; 10 nucleotides match TRBD2. The CDR3 extends over 14 amino acids. CDR1 is SNHLY, CDR2 FYNNEI, per germline. V dropped 4 bases and J dropped 8; count of bases not matched to a gene: 7. CDR3 loop: CASSVSSGGVTQYF. CDR3 bases: TGTGCCAGCAGTGTTTCTAGCGGGGGTGTCACCCAGTACTTC.

V is TRBV6-6 and J is TRBJ2-3; the match to TRBD1 covers 7 bases. There are 14 residues in the CDR3. Germline V gene lookup returns CDR1 MNHNY and CDR2 SVGAGI (reference sequence). V was clipped by 2 bases and J by 2 bases; unmatched bases: 1. The CDR3, as DNA: TGTGCCAGCAGTTACGGACAGGTCACAGATACGCAGTATTTT. Protein sequence: CASSYGQVTDTQYF.

The rearrangement links TRBV2 to TRBJ1-2; a possible D gene is TRBD1 (5 bases). The ends were cut back, 8 bases at V and 3 bases at J, with 13 bases in the middle. The CDR3 sequence is 13 residues long. Germline-derived CDR1 and CDR2 are SNHLY and FYNNEI. The CDR3 loop is CASRRGADYGYTF. Here the CDR3 DNA reads TGTGCCAGCCGGAGGGGCGCCGACTATGGCTACACCTTC.

The chain recombines TRBV5-1 with TRBJ2-5; 7 nucleotides align to TRBD1. J gave up 5 bases and V 0 bases, and 7 bases lay outside the gene matches. Germline assignment: CDR1 SGHRS and CDR2 YFSETQ. The CDR3 sequence is 15 residues long. The DNA for the CDR3 is TGCGCCAGCAGCTTGGGGCGACAGGGATGGGAGACCCAGTACTTC. Amino acid sequence: CASSLGRQGWETQYF.

The chain uses TRBV9 and TRBJ2-1, with D perhaps TRBD2 (6 bases). CDR3 length equals 16 residues. Trimming pared 0 bases from V and 4 bases from J, leaving 14 bases between. Germline loops: CDR1 SGDLS, CDR2 YYNGEE. The CDR3 protein is CASSVGGDFSYNEQFF. The CDR3 DNA reads as TGTGCCAGCAGCGTAGGAGGGGACTTCTCGTACAATGAGCAGTTCTTC.

The chain has TRBV20-1 and TRBJ2-7; unclear D gene. Trimming pared 5 bases from V and 4 bases from J, leaving 9 bases between. The CDR3 sequence is 11 residues long. CDR1 DFQATT and CDR2 SNEGSKA come from the germline V gene (reference sequence). The CDR3 is CSAPSAYEQYF. CDR3 nucleotides: TGCAGTGCTCCCTCTGCGTACGAGCAGTACTTC.

V gene TRBV7-9 combines with J gene TRBJ1-5; D may be TRBD1 (6 bases). This CDR3 is 15 amino acids long. CDR1 and CDR2 (germline): SEHNR, FQNEAQ (reference sequence). Deletions cut 5 bases from V and 0 bases from J, with 11 bases between. CDR3 sequence: CASSPTGSSNQPQHF. In nucleotides, the CDR3 is TGTGCCAGCAGCCCAACAGGGAGTAGCAATCAGCCCCAGCATTTT. Full variable domain (outside the CDR3, taken from reference TRBV7-9 and TRBJ1-5): DTGVSQNPRHKITKRGQNVTFRCDPISEHNRLYWYRQTLGQGPEFLTYFQNEAQLEKSRLLSDRFSAERPKGSFSTLEIQRTEQGDSAMYLCASSPTGSSNQPQHFGDGTRLSIL.

This chain uses TRBV7-9 with TRBJ1-6; perhaps TRBD1 as D (6 bases). The germline gives CDR1 SEHNR, CDR2 FQNEAQ (reference sequence). The CDR3 extends over 15 amino acids. V lost 2 bases to trimming and J lost 6 bases, with 11 bases between them. CDR3 in DNA: TGTGCCAGCAGCTTATACCTGGGGGCTAATTCACCCCTCCACTTT. Translated: CASSLYLGANSPLHF.

This clone turned up a few times. The chain recombines TRBV2 with TRBJ1-1; D is undetermined. The CDR3 sequence is 14 residues long. The V and J ends lost 4 bases and 4 bases respectively, with 13 bases between them. In germline, CDR1 is SNHLY, CDR2 FYNNEI. The CDR3 loop reads CASSVSSSSTEAFF. The CDR3 region has the DNA TGTGCCAGCAGTGTTTCGTCGTCCTCCACTGAAGCTTTCTTT.

This clone is medium-sized (0.01 to 0.1%). The V gene is TRBV6-4, the J gene TRBJ1-6, with 7 bases identical to TRBD1. Germline V gene lookup returns CDR1 MRHNA and CDR2 SNTAGT. The CDR3 length is 14 residues. Trimming took 8 bases from V and 2 from J; bases not matched to a gene: 3. CDR3 in DNA: TGTGCCAGCTGGAGGGGGCCCTATAATTCACCCCTCCACTTT. Residues: CASWRGPYNSPLHF.

Worth noting for this clone: The sample has other DNA sequences that encode this CDR3 too. The chain uses TRBV11-2 and TRBJ2-7, with a tentative D call TRBD1 (5 bases). Trimming cost V 3 bases and J 3 bases, with 6 bases left between them. In germline, CDR1 is SGHAT, CDR2 FQNNGV. The CDR3 spans 12 residues. The CDR3 region is CASSFTGYEQYF. The DNA of the CDR3 is TGTGCCAGCAGCTTCACAGGCTACGAGCAGTACTTC.

The rearrangement joins TRBV7-9 to TRBJ1-4, with no clear D. Germline values: CDR1 SEHNR, CDR2 FQNEAQ (reference sequence). Trimming left V 1 base short and J 12 bases short, with 9 bases between. The CDR3 runs 12 residues. The CDR3 DNA reads TGTGCCAGCAGCTTAGGAGAGAGGCAACTGTTTTTT. As protein: CASSLGERQLFF.

As for this clone: Within the sample, other DNA sequences also encode this same CDR3. V usage is TRBV7-9 and J usage is TRBJ1-2; a weak D match, TRBD1 (6 bases). V lost 5 bases and J 5 bases, leaving 9 bases between the germline ends. The length of the CDR3 is 12 residues. Germline CDR1 and CDR2: SEHNR and FQNEAQ (reference sequence). CDR3 DNA: TGTGCCAGCAGCCCAGGACAGTATGGCTACACCTTC. Translating gives CASSPGQYGYTF.

The gene calls are TRBV2 and TRBJ1-4; maybe TRBD1 (5 bases). Germline CDR1 and CDR2: SNHLY and FYNNEI. V shed 9 bases and J shed 2 bases, with 19 bases lying between them. CDR3 length: 16 amino acids. CDR3 amino acids: CASQFSRGTTNEKLFF. The CDR3, as DNA: TGTGCCAGTCAATTCTCTCGGGGGACGACTAATGAAAAACTGTTTTTT.

This clone appeared a single time. The chain joins TRBV4-1 to TRBJ2-7; no clear D gene. The CDR3 runs 13 residues. V was shortened by 2 bases and J by 7 bases, with 12 bases between the two germline ends. The germline gives CDR1 MGHRA, CDR2 YSYEKL. The CDR3 spells CASSQSSAREQYF. CDR3 DNA sequence: TGCGCCAGCAGCCAAAGTTCTGCGCGGGAGCAGTACTTC.

The chain uses TRBV30 and TRBJ1-4; 10 bases align to TRBD1. This CDR3 has 15 residues. The ends lost 1 base at V and 2 bases at J; junction bases unmatched: 1. In germline, CDR1 is GTSNPN, CDR2 SVGIG (reference sequence). Here the CDR3 reads CAWSETGGTNEKLFF. CDR3 in DNA: TGTGCCTGGAGTGAGACAGGGGGCACTAATGAAAAACTGTTTTTT.

This rearrangement joins TRBV29-1 to TRBJ2-2, with a tentative D call TRBD1 (5 bases). The germline V gene has CDR1 SQVTM and CDR2 ANQGSEA. The CDR3 runs to 18 residues. V lost 2 bases to trimming and J lost 0 bases, with 19 bases between them. The CDR3 loop is CSVENPRHRSTNTGELFF. CDR3 coding DNA: TGCAGCGTTGAAAACCCCCGACACAGGTCGACGAACACCGGGGAGCTGTTTTTT.

The chain carries TRBV30 and TRBJ1-2; 7 bases are shared with TRBD1. The germline V gene encodes CDR1 GTSNPN and CDR2 SVGIG (reference sequence). The CDR3 extends over 14 amino acids. CDR3 coding DNA: TGTGGACTGGAGTCCGGACAGGAACACCTAGGCTACACCTTC. Translation gives CGLESGQEHLGYTF.

The CDR3 DNA reads as TGTGCCAGCAGCTTAGGGGACAGTCGGTACACTGAAGCTTTCTTT. Residues: CASSLGDSRYTEAFF. This chain uses TRBV7-9 with TRBJ1-1, with TRBD1 matching 7 bases. The CDR3 consists of 15 residues. V shed 1 base, J shed 3 bases, and the junction held 5 bases outside the gene matches. CDR1 is SEHNR and CDR2 is FQNEAQ in the germline V gene (reference sequence).

This clone was counted between two and nine times. The chain uses TRBV2 and TRBJ2-1; 7 bases align to TRBD2. This CDR3 spans 12 amino acids. J gave up 6 bases and V 6 bases, and 2 bases lay outside the gene matches. CDR1 and CDR2 (germline): SNHLY, FYNNEI. The CDR3 spells CASSTSVNEQFF. CDR3 nucleotides: TGTGCCAGCAGCACTAGCGTCAATGAGCAGTTCTTC.

This clone was counted only a few times. The V call is TRBV9, the J call TRBJ2-1; D possibly corresponds to TRBD2 (6 bases). The CDR3 totals 15 residues. Trimming shortened V by 0 bases and J by 4 bases, and 11 bases separated the two germline ends. Per the germline V gene, CDR1 is SGDLS and CDR2 is YYNGEE. CDR3 bases: TGTGCCAGCAGCGTAGAGTGGGGGACTTACAATGAGCAGTTCTTC. Translation gives CASSVEWGTYNEQFF.

This clone turned up a few times. The CDR3 DNA sequence: TGTGCCAGAGCCTTGAGGGTTGACACTGAAGCTTTCTTT. This gives the protein CARALRVDTEAFF. The chain joins TRBV2 to TRBJ1-1; no clear D gene. V gave up 9 bases and J gave up 3 bases, with 14 bases separating them. The germline V gene encodes CDR1 SNHLY and CDR2 FYNNEI. This CDR3 is built from 13 residues.

This chain connects TRBV6-5 to TRBJ1-5; 7 bases map to TRBD1. The CDR3 is 15 residues long. CDR1 MNHEY and CDR2 SVGAGI come from the germline V gene. The J segment lost 6 bases and the V segment lost 0 bases, leaving 5 bases of the junction unmatched. In nucleotides, the CDR3 is TGTGCCAGCAGTTACTCTCGCACAGGGGCTCAGCCCCAGCATTTT. Protein product: CASSYSRTGAQPQHF.

The genes are TRBV6-6 and TRBJ2-3, with 10 nucleotides matching TRBD1. The CDR3 is made up of 16 amino acids. The trim removed 5 bases at V and 3 bases at J, leaving 8 bases unmatched. Looked up from germline, CDR1 is MNHNY and CDR2 is SVGAGI (reference sequence). The CDR3: CASSTRRGQGTDTQYF. The DNA for the CDR3 is TGTGCCAGCAGTACCCGTCGGGGACAGGGGACAGATACGCAGTATTTT.

CDR3 residues: CASSSGTGASMGSPLHF. In DNA, the CDR3 is TGTGCCAGCAGCTCAGGGACAGGTGCTTCGATGGGGTCACCCCTCCACTTT. The chain recombines TRBV7-8 with TRBJ1-6; 8 positions agree with TRBD1. The germline V gene has CDR1 SGHVS and CDR2 FQNEAQ. J gave up 10 bases and V 4 bases, and 15 bases lay outside the gene matches. The CDR3 extends over 17 amino acids.

This clone came up a few times. The chain has TRBV4-2 and TRBJ1-2; 9 bases fit TRBD1. The CDR3 runs to 13 residues. CDR1 is LGHNA and CDR2 is YNFKEQ in the germline V gene. Trimming took 7 bases from V and 8 from J; bases not matched to a gene: 8. In nucleotides, the CDR3 is TGTGCCAGCACCCGGACAGGGGAAGGAGGCTACACCTTC. Amino acids: CASTRTGEGGYTF.

A few counts support this clone. V gene TRBV5-1 combines with J gene TRBJ2-3, with a weak D call TRBD1 (5 bases). The CDR3 is 14 amino acids. Germline V CDR1 and CDR2: SGHRS, YFSETQ. V lost 0 bases and J lost 5, with 10 bases in between. The CDR3, as DNA: TGCGCCAGCAGCTTGGGACAGTCAGTAGATACGCAGTATTTT. This codes for CASSLGQSVDTQYF.